These 3 T cell receptor beta chains were sequenced from one sample in a study of tissue T cells after allogeneic stem cell transplantation. The assay was immunoSEQ multiplex PCR, and TCRdb's table has in-frame clones only and misses some. The sample contains approximately 17,000 clones, just over 70% of which appear only once. Sequencing was done on a sample of spleen. These receptor sequences come from a female BALB/c mouse in good health. The MHC haplotype of this mouse line is H2-d.

Comment on this clone: Gene names and germline match the mouse. The DNA ends 1 residue before the CDR3 does, and the rest of the CDR3 is filled in from the germline J gene. The V gene is TRBV31, the J gene TRBJ1-1; D unclear. This CDR3 has 14 residues. Between the trimmed V and J ends, which lost 0 bases and 0 bases, there was a span of 8 bases. Germline-derived CDR1 and CDR2 are GKSSPN and SITVG. The sequenced part of the CDR3 DNA is TGTGCCTGGAGTCTAGCCAGAGCAAACACAGAAGTCTTC. As protein: CAWSLARANTEVF. The complete CDR3 sequence is CAWSLARANTEVFF.

With regard to this clone: Mouse names are used for the genes. The DNA ends 1 residue before the CDR3 does, and the rest of the CDR3 is filled in from the germline J gene. J is TRBJ1-2 and V is TRBV31; D unresolved. Per germline, CDR1 GKSSPN and CDR2 SITVG. Deletions cut 0 bases from V and 2 bases from J, with 7 bases between. CDR3 length: 13 amino acids. The CDR3 loop reads CAWSLPGNSDYTF. CDR3 DNA (partial): TGTGCCTGGAGTCTGCCCGGGAACTCCGACTACACC.

A note on this clone: The genes and germline here are from mouse. Sequencing ends 1 residue short of the CDR3 end; the germline J gene provides the rest. The chain employs TRBV31 and TRBJ2-4, with D perhaps matching TRBD2 (6 bases). This CDR3 has 16 residues. V dropped 0 bases and J dropped 1 base, with 14 bases sitting between them. Germline CDR1 is GKSSPN and CDR2 is SITVG. This CDR3 reads CAWSLPLPGGQNTLYF. The covered CDR3 bases are TGTGCCTGGAGTCTCCCCCTTCCTGGGGGTCAAAACACCTTGTAC.